This TCR beta chain was identified in a study of T-cell reconstitution after alpha-beta-depleted transplantation in children. A word on this clonotype: Its cognate antigen is unknown.

Trimming removed 3 bases at V and 0 bases at J, with 11 bases between. Germline V gives CDR1 LGHNA, CDR2 YSLEER. The CDR3 contains 16 residues. A TCRbeta library incorporating unique molecular identifiers was prepared. TCRdb reprocessed the PCR reads via MiXCR and lists one record per CDR3 protein. The sample contains 500,000 or so distinct CDR3 sequences, 9.5% to 12% of which appear only once. Study outcomes and limitations: Several hundred expanded graft clones reportedly were the source of alpha-beta T cells about two months after transplant.

Sequences were derived from PBMCs, mostly from graft donor cells, sampled 180 days after TCRalphabeta/CD19-depleted stem cell transplant. The chain joins TRBV4-3 to TRBJ2-2; maybe TRBD1 (5 bases). The source of this sequence is a female patient under 10 years old who had a stem cell transplant for aplastic anemia, so the T cells may come from the graft donor. In DNA, the CDR3 is TGCGCCAGCAGCCACACAGGACACACGAACACCGGGGAGCTGTTTTTT. Translating gives CASSHTGHTNTGELFF.